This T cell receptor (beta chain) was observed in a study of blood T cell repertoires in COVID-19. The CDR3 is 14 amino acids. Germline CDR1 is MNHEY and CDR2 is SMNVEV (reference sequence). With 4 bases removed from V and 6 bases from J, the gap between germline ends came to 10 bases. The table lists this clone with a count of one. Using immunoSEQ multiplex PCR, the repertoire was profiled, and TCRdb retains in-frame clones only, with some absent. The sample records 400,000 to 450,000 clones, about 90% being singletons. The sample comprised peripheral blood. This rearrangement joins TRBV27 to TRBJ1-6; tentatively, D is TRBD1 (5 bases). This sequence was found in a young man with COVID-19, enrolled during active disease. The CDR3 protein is CASSSQGRNSPLHF. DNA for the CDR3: TGTGCCAGCAGTTCCCAGGGTCGTAATTCACCCCTCCACTTT.